This T cell receptor beta chain was observed in a study of blood T cells in healthy people across ages. Across the whole study: Every two T cells gave about one barcoded beta molecule via template switching.

Extraction of total RNA produced a minimum of 5.5 micrograms from each sample. The V and J ends lost 1 base and 2 bases respectively, with 11 bases between them. Germline CDR1 is SGDLS and CDR2 is YYNGEE. The CDR3 extends over 15 amino acids. For the second PCR, which ran for roughly 6 to 11 cycles, a sample-barcoded 5' primer and a J-beta primer mix were used. TCRdb redid the calling of the 5' RACE reads with MiXCR, one entry per CDR3 protein. The data show around 900,000 distinct CDR3 sequences, 25% to 35% seen once. The sample holds a few counts of this clonotype. The receptor was isolated from an elderly woman in good health. This chain joins TRBV9 and TRBJ2-3; a weak D match, TRBD1 (6 bases). The sequenced sample was blood. The CDR3 DNA is TGTGCCAGCAGCGTAAAGGGACACCTCACAGATACGCAGTATTTT. Translating it yields CASSVKGHLTDTQYF.